Each of the 7 T cell receptor beta chains below was sequenced from the same sample in a study of cytomegalovirus exposure and HLA in healthy donors. Amplification used 60 Vbeta primers and 13 Jbeta primers. Sequencing was performed with immunoSEQ multiplex PCR; in TCRdb, only in-frame clones are kept and a portion is missing. Of 100,000 to 120,000 clones listed, 65% to 85% are singletons. The sequenced material came from PBMCs. The receptors stem from a woman aged 18-29 years in good health and CMV-seronegative.

This chain joins TRBV5-4 and TRBJ2-7, with 9 bases matching TRBD1. V dropped 4 bases and J dropped 2; count of bases not matched to a gene: 4. Germline V gene sequence: CDR1 SGHNT, CDR2 YYREEE (reference sequence). The CDR3 loop spans 14 amino acids. The CDR3 DNA is TGTGCCAGCAGCCCATGGACAGGGGCCTACGAGCAGTACTTC. Translated, it gives CASSPWTGAYEQYF.

This clone was seen only a few times. The chain uses TRBV6-6 and TRBJ1-2; D is perhaps TRBD1 (6 bases). Trimming left V 5 bases short and J 8 bases short, with 15 bases between. From germline, CDR1 is MNHNY and CDR2 SVGAGI (reference sequence). The CDR3 consists of 13 residues. In DNA, the CDR3 is TGTGCCAGCAGTAACCGGGACATCGAGGGCTACACCTTC. Its protein is CASSNRDIEGYTF.

The chain employs TRBV28 and TRBJ1-1; a possible D gene is TRBD1 (5 bases). Germline V lookup: CDR1 MDHEN, CDR2 SYDVKM. V shed 5 bases and J shed 6 bases, with 13 bases lying between them. CDR3 size: 13 residues. The CDR3 bases are TGTGCCAGCAGTCGCAGGGTATTGGCTGAAGCTTTCTTT. It codes for CASSRRVLAEAFF.

In its sample, this clone was seen once. V is TRBV5-6 and J is TRBJ1-2; 7 nucleotides match TRBD1. The germline CDR1 and CDR2 sequences are SGHDT and YYEEEE. This CDR3 contains 14 residues. The V gene end was trimmed by 4 bases and the J gene end by 3 bases; junction bases not matched to a gene: 6. The CDR3 region is CASSVTGLDYGYTF. The CDR3 coding sequence is TGTGCCAGCAGCGTGACAGGGTTAGACTATGGCTACACCTTC. The whole variable domain, remainder taken from reference TRBV5-6 and TRBJ1-2, is DAGVTQSPTHLIKTRGQQVTLRCSPKSGHDTVSWYQQALGQGPQFIFQYYEEEERQRGNFPDRFSGHQFPNYSSELNVNALLLGDSALYLCASSVTGLDYGYTFGSGTRLTVV.

The chain employs TRBV20-1 and TRBJ1-1; possible D gene TRBD1, 5 bases. The V end lost 6 bases, the J end lost 4 bases, and 9 bases lay between the germline ends. Germline V gives CDR1 DFQATT, CDR2 SNEGSKA (reference sequence). CDR3 length: 11 amino acids. The CDR3 sequence is CSAWGGTEAFF. CDR3 DNA sequence: TGCAGTGCCTGGGGGGGCACTGAAGCTTTCTTT.

The chain uses TRBV5-4 and TRBJ2-7; D call uncertain. The V and J ends lost 0 bases and 1 base respectively, with 14 bases between them. The CDR3 sequence is 16 residues long. CDR1 and CDR2 from the germline V gene are SGHNT and YYREEE (reference sequence). Here the CDR3 reads CASSLGVAGLSYEQYF. The DNA of the CDR3 is TGTGCCAGCAGCTTGGGGGTGGCAGGCCTGTCCTACGAGCAGTACTTC.

The chain recombines TRBV28 with TRBJ2-2, with D perhaps TRBD2 (6 bases). Per germline, CDR1 MDHEN and CDR2 SYDVKM. This CDR3 has 16 residues. V was shortened by 2 bases and J by 3 bases, with 13 bases between the two germline ends. In DNA form, the CDR3 reads TGTGCCAGCAGTTTAATTGGGGGGAGTTACACCGGGGAGCTGTTTTTT. The encoded protein is CASSLIGGSYTGELFF.